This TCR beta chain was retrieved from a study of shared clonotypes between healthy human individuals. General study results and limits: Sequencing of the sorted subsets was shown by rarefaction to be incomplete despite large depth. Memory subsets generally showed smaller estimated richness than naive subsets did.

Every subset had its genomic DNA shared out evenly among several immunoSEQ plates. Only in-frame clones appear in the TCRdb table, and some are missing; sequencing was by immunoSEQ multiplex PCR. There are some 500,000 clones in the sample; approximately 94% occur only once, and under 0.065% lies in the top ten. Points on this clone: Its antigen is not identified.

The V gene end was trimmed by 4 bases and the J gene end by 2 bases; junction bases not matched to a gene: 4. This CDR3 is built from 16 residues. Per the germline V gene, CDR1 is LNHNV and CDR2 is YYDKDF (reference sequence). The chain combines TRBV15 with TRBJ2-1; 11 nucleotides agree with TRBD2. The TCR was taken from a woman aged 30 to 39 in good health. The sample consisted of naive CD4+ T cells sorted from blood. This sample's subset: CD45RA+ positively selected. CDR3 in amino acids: CATSTTSGRPYNEQFF. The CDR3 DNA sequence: TGTGCCACCAGCACTACTAGCGGGAGACCCTACAATGAGCAGTTCTTC.